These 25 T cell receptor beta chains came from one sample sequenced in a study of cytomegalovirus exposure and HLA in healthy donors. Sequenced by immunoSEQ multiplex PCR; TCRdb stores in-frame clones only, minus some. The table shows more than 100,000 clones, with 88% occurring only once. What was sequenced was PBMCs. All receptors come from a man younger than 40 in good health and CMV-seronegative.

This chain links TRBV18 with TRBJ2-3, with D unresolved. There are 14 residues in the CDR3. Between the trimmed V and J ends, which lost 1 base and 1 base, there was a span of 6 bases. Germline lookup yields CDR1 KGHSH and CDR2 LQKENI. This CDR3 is CASSPQPGTDTQYF. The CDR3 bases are TGTGCCAGCTCACCACAGCCTGGCACAGATACGCAGTATTTT.

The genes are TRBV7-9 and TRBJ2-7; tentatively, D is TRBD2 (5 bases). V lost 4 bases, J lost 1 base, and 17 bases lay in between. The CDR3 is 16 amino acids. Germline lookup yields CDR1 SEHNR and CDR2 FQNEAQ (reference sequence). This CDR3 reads CASSSPPGIPSYEQYF. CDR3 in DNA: TGTGCCAGCAGCTCCCCTCCGGGGATACCGTCCTACGAGCAGTACTTC.

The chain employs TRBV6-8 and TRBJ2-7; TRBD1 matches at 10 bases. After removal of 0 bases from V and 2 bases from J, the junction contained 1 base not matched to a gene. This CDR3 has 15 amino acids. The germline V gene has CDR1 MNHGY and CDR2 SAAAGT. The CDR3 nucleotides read TGTGCCAGCAGTTACTCGGACAGGGGGACCTACGAGCAGTACTTC. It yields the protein CASSYSDRGTYEQYF.

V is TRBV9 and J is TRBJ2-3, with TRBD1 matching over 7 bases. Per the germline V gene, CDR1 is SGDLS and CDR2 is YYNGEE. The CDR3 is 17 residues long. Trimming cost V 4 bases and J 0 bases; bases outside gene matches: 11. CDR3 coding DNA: TGTGCCAGCAGCAATCGAATTACAGGGGCTAGCACAGATACGCAGTATTTT. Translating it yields CASSNRITGASTDTQYF.

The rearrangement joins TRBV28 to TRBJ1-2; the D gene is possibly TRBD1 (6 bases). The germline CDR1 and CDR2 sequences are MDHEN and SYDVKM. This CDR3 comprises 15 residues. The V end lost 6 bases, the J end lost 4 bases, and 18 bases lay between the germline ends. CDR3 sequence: CASRGGNRDIYGYTF. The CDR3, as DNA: TGTGCCAGCAGGGGGGGGAACAGGGACATCTATGGCTACACCTTC.

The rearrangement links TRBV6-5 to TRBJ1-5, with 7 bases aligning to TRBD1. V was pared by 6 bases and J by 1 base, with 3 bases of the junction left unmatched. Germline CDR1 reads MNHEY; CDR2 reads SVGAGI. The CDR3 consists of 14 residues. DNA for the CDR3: TGTGCCAGCAGCCCGACAGGGAGCAATCAGCCCCAGCATTTT. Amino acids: CASSPTGSNQPQHF.

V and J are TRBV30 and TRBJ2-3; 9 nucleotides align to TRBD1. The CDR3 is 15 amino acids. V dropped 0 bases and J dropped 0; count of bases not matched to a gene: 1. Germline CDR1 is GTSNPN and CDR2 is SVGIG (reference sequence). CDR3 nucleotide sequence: TGTGCCTGGAGTGTAGGGACAGGGAGCACAGATACGCAGTATTTT. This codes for CAWSVGTGSTDTQYF.

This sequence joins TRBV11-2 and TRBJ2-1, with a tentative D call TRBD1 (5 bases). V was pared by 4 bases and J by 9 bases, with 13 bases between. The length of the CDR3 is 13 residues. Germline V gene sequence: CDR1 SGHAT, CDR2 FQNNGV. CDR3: CASSSRSRAEQFF. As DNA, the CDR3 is TGTGCCAGCAGCTCGCGCTCCAGGGCTGAGCAGTTCTTC.

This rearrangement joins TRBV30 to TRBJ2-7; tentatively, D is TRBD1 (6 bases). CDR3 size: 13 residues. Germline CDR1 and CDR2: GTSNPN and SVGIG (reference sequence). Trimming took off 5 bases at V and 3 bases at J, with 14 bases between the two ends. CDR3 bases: TGTGCCTGGGCCGGGACAAAAAGCTACGAGCAGTACTTC. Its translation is CAWAGTKSYEQYF.

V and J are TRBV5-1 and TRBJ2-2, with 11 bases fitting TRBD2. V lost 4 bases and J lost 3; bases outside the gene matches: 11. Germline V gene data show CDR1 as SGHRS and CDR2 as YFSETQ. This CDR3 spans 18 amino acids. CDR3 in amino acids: CASSPPSSGRLYTGELFF. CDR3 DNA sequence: TGCGCCAGCAGCCCTCCCTCTAGCGGGAGGTTGTACACCGGGGAGCTGTTTTTT.

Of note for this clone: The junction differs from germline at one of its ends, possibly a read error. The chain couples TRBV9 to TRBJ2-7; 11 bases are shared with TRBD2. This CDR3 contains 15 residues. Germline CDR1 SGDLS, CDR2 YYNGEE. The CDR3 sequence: CASSTSGSLSHEQYF. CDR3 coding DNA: TGTGCCAGCAGCACTAGCGGGAGTCTCTCCCACGAGCAGTACTTC.

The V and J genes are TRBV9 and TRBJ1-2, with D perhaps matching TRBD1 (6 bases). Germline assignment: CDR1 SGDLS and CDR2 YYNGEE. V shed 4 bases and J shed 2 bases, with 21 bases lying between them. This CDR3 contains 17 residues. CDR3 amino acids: CASSPAGAEGLNYGYTF. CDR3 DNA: TGTGCCAGCAGCCCCGCGGGGGCCGAGGGTTTAAACTATGGCTACACCTTC.

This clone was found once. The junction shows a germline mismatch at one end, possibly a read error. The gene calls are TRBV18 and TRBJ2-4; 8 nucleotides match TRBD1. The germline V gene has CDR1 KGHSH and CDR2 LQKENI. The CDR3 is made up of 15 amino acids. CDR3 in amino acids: CASQNNPGGKDIQYF. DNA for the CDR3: TGTGCCAGCCAGAATAATCCAGGGGGCAAAGACATTCAGTACTTC.

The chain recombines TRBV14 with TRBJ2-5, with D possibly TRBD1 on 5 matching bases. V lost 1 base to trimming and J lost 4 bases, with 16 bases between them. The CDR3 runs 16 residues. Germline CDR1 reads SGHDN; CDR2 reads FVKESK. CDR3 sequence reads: CASSQVFGQGGETQYF. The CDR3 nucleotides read TGTGCCAGCAGCCAAGTTTTCGGGCAGGGTGGAGAGACCCAGTACTTC.

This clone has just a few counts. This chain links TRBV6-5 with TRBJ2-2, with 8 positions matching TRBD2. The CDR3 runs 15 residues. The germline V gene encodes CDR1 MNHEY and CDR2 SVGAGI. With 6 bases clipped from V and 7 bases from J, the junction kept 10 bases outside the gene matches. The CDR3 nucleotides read TGTGCCAGCAGCGCGGCGAGCGGGAGTAGCGGGGAGCTGTTTTTT. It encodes CASSAASGSSGELFF.

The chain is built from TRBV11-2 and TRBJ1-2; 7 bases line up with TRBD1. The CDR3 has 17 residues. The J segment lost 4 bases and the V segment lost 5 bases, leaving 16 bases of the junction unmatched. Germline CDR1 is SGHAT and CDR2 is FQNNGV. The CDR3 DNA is TGTGCCAGCAGCCAAACCAGGGCAGGGGGTTTAGGCTATGGCTACACCTTC. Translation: CASSQTRAGGLGYGYTF.

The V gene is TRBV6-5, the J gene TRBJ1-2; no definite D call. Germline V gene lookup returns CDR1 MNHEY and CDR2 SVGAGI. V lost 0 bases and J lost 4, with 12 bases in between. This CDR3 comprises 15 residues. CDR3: CASSYSRARTYGYTF. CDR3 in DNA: TGTGCCAGCAGTTACTCGAGGGCCAGGACCTATGGCTACACCTTC.

DNA for the CDR3: TGTGCCAGCAGTTTAAGCAGGGCTGGGGCCAACGTCCTGACTTTC. It specifies CASSLSRAGANVLTF. The chain joins TRBV28 to TRBJ2-6; possibly TRBD1 for D (5 bases). From germline, CDR1 is MDHEN and CDR2 SYDVKM. The CDR3 totals 15 residues. Trimming took off 2 bases at V and 2 bases at J, with 7 bases between the two ends.

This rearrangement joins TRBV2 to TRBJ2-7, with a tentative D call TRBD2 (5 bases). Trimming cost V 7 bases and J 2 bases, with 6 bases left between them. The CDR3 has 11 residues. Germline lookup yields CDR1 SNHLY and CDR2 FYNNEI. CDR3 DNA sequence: TGTGCCAGCACACTAGCCTACGAGCAGTACTTC. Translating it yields CASTLAYEQYF.

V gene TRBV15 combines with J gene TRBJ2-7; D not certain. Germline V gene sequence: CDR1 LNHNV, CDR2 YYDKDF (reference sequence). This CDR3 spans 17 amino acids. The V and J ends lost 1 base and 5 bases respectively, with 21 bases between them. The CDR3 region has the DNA TGTGCCACCAGCAGAGGGGCCCCGTCGTTTTCGGTTAACGAGCAGTACTTC. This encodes CATSRGAPSFSVNEQYF. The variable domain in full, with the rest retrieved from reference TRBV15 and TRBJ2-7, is DAMVIQNPRYQVTQFGKPVTLSCSQTLNHNVMYWYQQKSSQAPKLLFHYYDKDFNNEADTPDNFQSRRPNTSFCFLDIRSPGLGDTAMYLCATSRGAPSFSVNEQYFGPGTRLTVT.

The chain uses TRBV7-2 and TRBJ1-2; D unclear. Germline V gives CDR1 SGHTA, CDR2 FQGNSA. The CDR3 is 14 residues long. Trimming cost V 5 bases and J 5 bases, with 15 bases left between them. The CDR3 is CASSPPTFRYGYTF. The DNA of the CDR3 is TGTGCCAGCAGCCCCCCAACATTTCGATATGGCTACACCTTC.

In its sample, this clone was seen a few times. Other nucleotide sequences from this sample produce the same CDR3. CDR3 nucleotides: TGTGCCAGCAGTGAACTAGCGGGAGGGCCGAATGAGCAGTTCTTC. It is translated as CASSELAGGPNEQFF. The rearrangement joins TRBV6-1 to TRBJ2-1, with TRBD2 matching 12 bases. The germline gives CDR1 MNHNS, CDR2 SASEGT. CDR3 length: 15 amino acids. Germline trimming cut 2 bases from V and 7 bases from J; bases unmatched to any gene: 3.

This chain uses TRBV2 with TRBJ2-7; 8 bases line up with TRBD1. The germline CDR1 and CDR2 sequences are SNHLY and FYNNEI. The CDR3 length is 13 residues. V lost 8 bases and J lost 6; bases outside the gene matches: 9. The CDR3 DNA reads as TGTGCCAGCGAAGGACAGGGTCAAGCCGAGCAGTACTTC. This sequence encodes CASEGQGQAEQYF. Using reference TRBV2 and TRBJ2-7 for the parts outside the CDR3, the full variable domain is EPEVTQTPSHQVTQMGQEVILRCVPISNHLYFYWYRQILGQKVEFLVSFYNNEISEKSEIFDDQFSVERPDGSNFTLKIRSTKLEDSAMYFCASEGQGQAEQYFGPGTRLTVT.

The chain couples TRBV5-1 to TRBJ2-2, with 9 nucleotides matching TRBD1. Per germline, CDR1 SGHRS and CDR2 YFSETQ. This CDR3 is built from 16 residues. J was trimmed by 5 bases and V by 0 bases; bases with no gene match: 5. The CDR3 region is CASSLEDRGGTGELFF. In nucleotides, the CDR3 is TGCGCCAGCAGCTTGGAGGACAGGGGAGGGACCGGGGAGCTGTTTTTT.

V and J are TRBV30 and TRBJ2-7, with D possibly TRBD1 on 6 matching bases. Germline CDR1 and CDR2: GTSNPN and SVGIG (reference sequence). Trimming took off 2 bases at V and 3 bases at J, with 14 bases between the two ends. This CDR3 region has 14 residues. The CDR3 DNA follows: TGTGCCTGGAGTACAGGGTTGACTGTCTACGAGCAGTACTTC. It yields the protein CAWSTGLTVYEQYF.